This TCR beta chain appears in the sequencing data of a study of neurological immune-mediated disorders. Unsorted libraries were prepared from 2 million PBMCs held at -80 C. The authors produced cDNA by 5'RACE using 10-nucleotide random UMIs. TCRdb processed the 5' RACE reads anew with MiXCR; each CDR3 protein has one entry. This table holds 55,000 to 65,000 distinct CDR3 sequences, over 3.5% found once. This clonotype was seen at least ten times. The length of the CDR3 is 16 residues. Trimming took off 1 base at V and 5 bases at J, with 18 bases between the two ends. The germline CDR1 and CDR2 sequences are SGHDT and YYEEEE.

This clonotype was sampled from a woman in her fifties or sixties with multiple sclerosis. The sequenced material came from PBMCs. The V and J genes are TRBV5-6 and TRBJ1-1, with TRBD1 as a possible D gene (5 bases). CDR3 nucleotides: TGTGCCAGCAGCTTGCCCGGGGGTAGAGGGGTAACTGAAGCTTTCTTT. It yields the protein CASSLPGGRGVTEAFF.